The 21 T cell receptor beta chains reported below all come from one sample, sequenced in a study of cytomegalovirus exposure and HLA in healthy donors (TCRdb year 2017). Libraries were built with the immunoSEQ multiplex PCR assay. The multiplex PCR relied on a mix of 60 forward primers for TCR Vbeta segments and 13 reverse primers for TCR Jbeta segments. In TCRdb, the immuneACCESS table is reduced to in-frame sequences with V and J assigned. These tables do not hold every clone; where another copy was compared, an unresolved V gene accounts for under half, and the others remain unexplained. The table for this sample lists some 180,000 clones; about 82% of them were counted only once. The ten largest clones add up to around 1.5% of the sample. Sample: PBMCs. The source is a man younger than 30 in good health and CMV-seronegative.

The V call is TRBV9, the J call TRBJ2-3; D gene ambiguous. V shed 0 bases and J shed 1 base, with 6 bases lying between them. Looked up from germline, CDR1 is SGDLS and CDR2 is YYNGEE. The CDR3 loop spans 14 amino acids. CDR3 protein: CASSVAAGTDTQYF. The CDR3 DNA reads TGTGCCAGCAGCGTAGCGGCGGGCACAGATACGCAGTATTTT.

J is TRBJ1-1 and V is TRBV6-1; 8 bases agree with TRBD1. The CDR3 runs 13 residues. V trimming: 7 bases; J trimming: 5 bases; junction bases outside the gene matches: 6. CDR1 is MNHNS and CDR2 is SASEGT in the germline V gene. The CDR3 is CASIRTGLTEAFF. The CDR3 nucleotides are TGTGCCAGCATAAGGACAGGGTTGACTGAAGCTTTCTTT.

This clone was detected once. The V gene is TRBV6-1, the J gene TRBJ1-2; 8 bases are shared with TRBD1. The CDR3 is made up of 14 amino acids. The ends lost 8 bases at V and 0 bases at J; junction bases unmatched: 5. Germline loops: CDR1 MNHNS, CDR2 SASEGT. CDR3 loop: CASCRTGTNYGYTF. The CDR3 DNA reads TGTGCCAGCTGTCGGACAGGGACTAACTATGGCTACACCTTC.

V is TRBV5-4 and J is TRBJ2-3; a weak D match, TRBD2 (5 bases). With 1 base removed from V and 4 bases from J, the gap between germline ends came to 10 bases. This CDR3 region has 14 residues. Looked up from germline, CDR1 is SGHNT and CDR2 is YYREEE (reference sequence). CDR3 nucleotides: TGTGCCAGCAGCTTGTCCGGGGTGTCAGATACGCAGTATTTT. This gives the protein CASSLSGVSDTQYF.

This clone was counted between two and nine times. This CDR3 reads CATSRDGQGYEKLFF. In nucleotides, the CDR3 is TGTGCCACCAGCAGAGATGGCCAGGGCTATGAAAAACTGTTTTTT. The rearrangement uses TRBV15 and TRBJ1-4, with a tentative D call TRBD1 (5 bases). This CDR3 spans 15 amino acids. Trimming pared 0 bases from V and 6 bases from J, leaving 11 bases between. CDR1 is LNHNV, CDR2 YYDKDF, per germline (reference sequence). Complete variable domain (other parts from reference TRBV15 and TRBJ1-4): DAMVIQNPRYQVTQFGKPVTLSCSQTLNHNVMYWYQQKSSQAPKLLFHYYDKDFNNEADTPDNFQSRRPNTSFCFLDIRSPGLGDTAMYLCATSRDGQGYEKLFFGSGTQLSVL.

This chain joins TRBV6-6 and TRBJ2-1; a weak D match, TRBD2 (5 bases). With 2 bases removed from V and 6 bases from J, the gap between germline ends came to 8 bases. The CDR3 has 13 amino acids. The germline CDR1 and CDR2 sequences are MNHNY and SVGAGI (reference sequence). The CDR3 reads CASSYPTSNEQFF. The DNA for the CDR3 is TGTGCCAGCAGTTACCCTACTAGCAATGAGCAGTTCTTC.

This chain links TRBV7-8 with TRBJ1-1, with a possible D match to TRBD1 (5 bases). Germline loops: CDR1 SGHVS, CDR2 FQNEAQ. This CDR3 has 14 amino acids. V lost 1 base and J lost 7, with 13 bases in between. This CDR3 reads CASSLVGGVGEAFF. The CDR3 DNA reads as TGTGCCAGCAGCTTAGTGGGGGGGGTTGGTGAAGCTTTCTTT. Looking up the rest from reference TRBV7-8 and TRBJ1-1 gives the full variable domain: GAGVSQSPRYKVAKRGQDVALRCDPISGHVSLFWYQQALGQGPEFLTYFQNEAQLDKSGLPSDRFFAERPEGSVSTLKIQRTQQEDSAVYLCASSLVGGVGEAFFGQGTRLTVV.

In this sample, this clone turned up a few times. In DNA form, the CDR3 reads TGTGCCGGGGGGACGGGAGCTAACTATGGCTACACCTTC. It encodes CAGGTGANYGYTF. The chain is built from TRBV2 and TRBJ1-2; perhaps TRBD1 as D (5 bases). The CDR3 consists of 13 residues. Germline CDR1 reads SNHLY; CDR2 reads FYNNEI. The ends were cut back, 11 bases at V and 0 bases at J, with 13 bases in the middle.

This chain uses TRBV30 with TRBJ2-1; 9 bases are shared with TRBD2. The CDR3 runs to 16 residues. Germline assignment: CDR1 GTSNPN and CDR2 SVGIG (reference sequence). Losses at the gene ends were 2 bases for V and 0 bases for J; bases not matched to a gene: 5. The chain's CDR3 is CAWSLAGGFSYNEQFF. In DNA form, the CDR3 reads TGTGCCTGGAGTTTGGCGGGGGGGTTCTCCTACAATGAGCAGTTCTTC.

The CDR3 bases are TGCGCCAGCAGCGGACAGGGTGTTGGTTCACCCCTCCACTTT. Translated, it gives CASSGQGVGSPLHF. The chain combines TRBV5-1 with TRBJ1-6; 8 positions match TRBD1. This CDR3 spans 14 amino acids. V was pared by 4 bases and J by 9 bases, with 6 bases of the junction left unmatched. The germline V gene has CDR1 SGHRS and CDR2 YFSETQ.

CDR3 nucleotides: TGTGCCAGCAGGACTAGCGGACAAGAGACCCAGTACTTC. This encodes CASRTSGQETQYF. The genes are TRBV6-1 and TRBJ2-5; the match to TRBD2 covers 9 bases. This CDR3 is built from 13 residues. Germline V gene sequence: CDR1 MNHNS, CDR2 SASEGT. V lost 6 bases, J lost 2 bases, and 1 base stayed unmatched.

This clone was counted a few times. The chain employs TRBV2 and TRBJ2-3; 8 bases line up with TRBD2. The CDR3 has 14 residues. Germline V lookup: CDR1 SNHLY, CDR2 FYNNEI. V was pared by 5 bases and J by 5 bases, with 6 bases of the junction left unmatched. The DNA of the CDR3 is TGTGCCAGCAGTCTAAGCGGGAGCGGAGATACGCAGTATTTT. It encodes CASSLSGSGDTQYF.

This clone is a singleton in its sample. The rearrangement links TRBV30 to TRBJ2-5, with TRBD2 identical over 7 bases. V lost 0 bases to trimming and J lost 6 bases; unmatched junction nucleotides: 4. The CDR3 is 13 residues long. Germline CDR1 reads GTSNPN; CDR2 reads SVGIG (reference sequence). The CDR3 region is CAWSVGGGKTQYF. Here the CDR3 DNA reads TGTGCCTGGAGTGTGGGGGGAGGGAAGACCCAGTACTTC.

This sequence joins TRBV27 and TRBJ1-6, with a weak D call TRBD1 (6 bases). Germline V gene sequence: CDR1 MNHEY, CDR2 SMNVEV (reference sequence). Trimming pared 9 bases from V and 1 base from J, leaving 25 bases between. The CDR3 has 19 amino acids. CDR3 loop: CASYPGGGSVSSYNSPLHF. CDR3 in DNA: TGTGCCAGTTATCCAGGTGGGGGCTCCGTTAGTTCCTATAATTCACCCCTCCACTTT.

This clone was seen a few times. A read error may account for a junction end that differs from germline. The chain carries TRBV9 and TRBJ1-4; 7 bases fit TRBD1. The CDR3 totals 15 residues. Germline CDR1 is SGDLS and CDR2 is YYNGEE. CDR3 residues: CASSPRQGINENLFF. The CDR3 coding sequence is TGTGCCAGCAGCCCGCGACAGGGAATTAATGAAAACCTGTTTTTT. Complete variable domain (other parts from reference TRBV9 and TRBJ1-4): DSGVTQTPKHLITATGQRVTLRCSPRSGDLSVYWYQQSLDQGLQFLIQYYNGEERAKGNILERFSAQQFPDLHSELNLSSLELGDSALYFCASSPRQGINENLFFGSGTQLSVL.

This chain joins TRBV2 and TRBJ1-2, with TRBD1 as a possible D gene (6 bases). Germline values: CDR1 SNHLY, CDR2 FYNNEI. The V end lost 6 bases, the J end lost 8 bases, and 13 bases lay between the germline ends. The CDR3 is made up of 12 amino acids. The chain's CDR3 is CASRAGAGGYTF. CDR3 DNA sequence: TGTGCCAGCAGGGCGGGGGCCGGGGGCTACACCTTC.

The chain has TRBV6-5 and TRBJ2-2; D unclear. The germline V and J ends were trimmed by 6 bases and 0 bases, with 8 bases remaining between them. There are 14 residues in the CDR3. Germline assignment: CDR1 MNHEY and CDR2 SVGAGI. CDR3 nucleotides: TGTGCCAGCAGCCCCGAGCCGAACACCGGGGAGCTGTTTTTT. This encodes CASSPEPNTGELFF.

V and J are TRBV5-6 and TRBJ2-3, with D possibly being TRBD2 (5 bases). CDR3 length: 14 residues. Trimming stripped 0 bases from V and 3 bases from J, with 8 bases between. Per the germline V gene, CDR1 is SGHDT and CDR2 is YYEEEE. The CDR3 here is CASSLGGFTDTQYF. The CDR3 DNA reads as TGTGCCAGCAGCTTGGGCGGGTTTACAGATACGCAGTATTTT.

This clone has more than one count but fewer than ten. The chain couples TRBV6-6 to TRBJ1-1, with D possibly TRBD1 on 6 matching bases. Germline CDR1 is MNHNY and CDR2 is SVGAGI (reference sequence). Between the trimmed V and J ends, which lost 6 bases and 6 bases, there was a span of 11 bases. The CDR3 has 12 residues. The CDR3 region has the DNA TGTGCCAGCAGCAGACAGGACGCTGAAGCTTTCTTT. This translates into CASSRQDAEAFF.

DNA of the CDR3: TGCGCCAGCAGCCCCGACAGCCTCTCTGGAAACACCATATATTTT. This translates into CASSPDSLSGNTIYF. The chain carries TRBV5-1 and TRBJ1-3, with D tentatively TRBD1 (5 bases). Per germline, CDR1 SGHRS and CDR2 YFSETQ. V was pared by 4 bases and J by 0 bases, with 11 bases between. CDR3 size: 15 residues. The variable domain in full, with the rest retrieved from reference TRBV5-1 and TRBJ1-3, is KAGVTQTPRYLIKTRGQQVTLSCSPISGHRSVSWYQQTPGQGLQFLFEYFSETQRNKGNFPGRFSGRQFSNSRSEMNVSTLELGDSALYLCASSPDSLSGNTIYFGEGSWLTVV.

The chain uses TRBV6-1 and TRBJ1-4; 7 positions match TRBD1. Germline CDR1 MNHNS, CDR2 SASEGT. V shed 2 bases, J shed 3 bases, and the junction held 6 bases outside the gene matches. The CDR3 is 16 residues long. Written as DNA, the CDR3 is TGTGCCAGCAGTGAATGGTCCGGGACAGCTAATGAAAAACTGTTTTTT. Translated: CASSEWSGTANEKLFF.